The TCR beta chain under discussion was sequenced for a study of blood T cell repertoires in COVID-19. Study summary: COVID-19 samples collected from the United States, Italy and Spain covered acute and convalescent phases. In each case, the material was cDNA or gDNA derived from T cells, B-cell-depleted T cells, or PBMCs.

Germline CDR1 and CDR2: SGHTA and FQGNSA. Trimming removed 3 bases from V and 0 bases from J, with 8 bases in between. This CDR3 spans 14 amino acids. In the authors' workflow: Amplified reference gene primers provided the basis for estimating nucleated cell counts. TCRdb's copy holds only in-frame clones and misses some; the assay was immunoSEQ multiplex PCR. D and trimming come from the DNA, and the V and J calls and clone size come from that table. The profile shows under 75,000 clones, around 89% of them singletons. The sequencing input was peripheral blood. The receptor's source is a man in his sixties with active COVID-19. The chain uses TRBV7-2 and TRBJ1-2; D is possibly TRBD1 (5 bases). The DNA for the CDR3 is TGTGCCAGCAGCTTTGACAGAGCTAACTATGGCTACACCTTC. This codes for CASSFDRANYGYTF. Full variable domain (missing parts from reference TRBV7-2 and TRBJ1-2): GAGVSQSPSNKVTEKGKDVELRCDPISGHTALYWYRQSLGQGLEFLIYFQGNSAPDKSGLPSDRFSAERTGGSVSTLTIQRTQQEDSAVYLCASSFDRANYGYTFGSGTRLTVV.